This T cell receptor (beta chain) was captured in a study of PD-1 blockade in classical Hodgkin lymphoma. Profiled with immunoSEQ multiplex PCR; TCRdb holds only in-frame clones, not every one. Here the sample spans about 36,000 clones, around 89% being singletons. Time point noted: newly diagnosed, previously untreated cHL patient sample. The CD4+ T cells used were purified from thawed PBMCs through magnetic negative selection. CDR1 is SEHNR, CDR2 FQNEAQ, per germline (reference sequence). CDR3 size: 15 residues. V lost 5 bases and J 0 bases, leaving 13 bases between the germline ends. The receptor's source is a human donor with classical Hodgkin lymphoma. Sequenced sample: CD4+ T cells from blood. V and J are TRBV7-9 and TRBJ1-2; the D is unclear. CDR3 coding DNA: TGTGCCAGCAGCCTGAACAGTTCCCCTAACTATGGCTACACCTTC. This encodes CASSLNSSPNYGYTF.